The sequence of this T cell receptor beta chain was determined in a study of spatial heterogeneity in lung cancer. Findings and caveats of the study: Tumor mutation counts were tracked by expanded intratumoral alpha and beta TCR counts.

This clonotype is deemed medium-sized. Its antigen is as yet unknown. The CDR3 runs to 11 residues. Between the trimmed V and J ends, which lost 5 bases and 7 bases, there was a span of 9 bases. Germline V gene sequence: CDR1 SQVTM, CDR2 ANQGSEA. Time point: sample taken at primary tumor resection. Each CDR3 protein gets one entry after TCRdb re-called the 5' RACE reads with MiXCR. The data show about 6,300 distinct CDR3 sequences, with 1% to 1.5% seen just once and 8% to 10% held by the top ten. The chain is built from TRBV29-1 and TRBJ2-1, with TRBD1 as a possible D gene (6 bases). This sequence originates from a male donor with early-stage non-small cell lung cancer. Sequenced here: lung tumor tissue, sampled at surgery. CDR3 region: CSVKQGNEQFF. CDR3 coding DNA: TGCAGCGTTAAACAGGGAAATGAGCAGTTCTTC.